Listed here is a single T cell receptor (beta chain). Here immunoSEQ multiplex PCR was the method, and the copy in TCRdb shows in-frame clones only, minus some. The table includes around 260,000 clones, about 85% detected once. V lost 11 bases to trimming and J lost 2 bases; unmatched junction nucleotides: 3. The CDR3 has 12 residues. Germline assignment: CDR1 MDHEN and CDR2 SYDVKM. Seattle researchers signed up patients amid active infection and tracked them longitudinally. This specimen comes from a study of blood T cell repertoires in COVID-19. Study background: Nucleic acid was either cDNA or gDNA, and it came from T cells, B-cell-depleted T cells, or PBMCs.

V usage is TRBV28 and J usage is TRBJ1-5; 7 bases fit TRBD1. The TCR sequence derives from a human donor with COVID-19, enrolled during active disease. The donor label of this sample is uncertain. Sequenced input: peripheral blood. The chain's CDR3 is CAVGTGNQPQHF. The CDR3 nucleotides are TGTGCCGTCGGGACAGGCAATCAGCCCCAGCATTTT.